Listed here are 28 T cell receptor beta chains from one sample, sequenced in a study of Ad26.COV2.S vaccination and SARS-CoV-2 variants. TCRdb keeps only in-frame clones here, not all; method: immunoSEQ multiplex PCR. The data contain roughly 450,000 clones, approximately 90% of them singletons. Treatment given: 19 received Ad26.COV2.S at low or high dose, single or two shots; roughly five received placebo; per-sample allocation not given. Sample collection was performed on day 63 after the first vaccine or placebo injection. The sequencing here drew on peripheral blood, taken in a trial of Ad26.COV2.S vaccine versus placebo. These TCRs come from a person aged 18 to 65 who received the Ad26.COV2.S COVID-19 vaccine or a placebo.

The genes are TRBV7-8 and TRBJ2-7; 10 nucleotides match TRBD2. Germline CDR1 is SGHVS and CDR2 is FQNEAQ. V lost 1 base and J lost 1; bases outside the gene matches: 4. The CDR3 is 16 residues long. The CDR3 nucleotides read TGTGCCAGCAGCTTAGGAGCTAGCGGGGGATCCTACGAGCAGTACTTC. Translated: CASSLGASGGSYEQYF. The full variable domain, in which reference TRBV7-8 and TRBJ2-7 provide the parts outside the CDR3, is GAGVSQSPRYKVAKRGQDVALRCDPISGHVSLFWYQQALGQGPEFLTYFQNEAQLDKSGLPSDRFFAERPEGSVSTLKIQRTQQEDSAVYLCASSLGASGGSYEQYFGPGTRLTVT.

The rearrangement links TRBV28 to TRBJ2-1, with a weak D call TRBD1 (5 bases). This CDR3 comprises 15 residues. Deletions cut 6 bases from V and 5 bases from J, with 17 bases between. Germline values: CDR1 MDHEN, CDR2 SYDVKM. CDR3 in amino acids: CASRPPLGQNNEQFF. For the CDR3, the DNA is TGTGCCAGCAGACCCCCGCTGGGGCAAAACAATGAGCAGTTCTTC.

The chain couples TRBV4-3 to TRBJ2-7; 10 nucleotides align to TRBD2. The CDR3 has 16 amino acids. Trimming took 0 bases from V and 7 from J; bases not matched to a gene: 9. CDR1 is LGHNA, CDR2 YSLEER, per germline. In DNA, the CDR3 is TGCGCCAGCAGCCAAGAACGGACTAGCGGCTTACGTGAGCAGTACTTC. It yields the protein CASSQERTSGLREQYF.

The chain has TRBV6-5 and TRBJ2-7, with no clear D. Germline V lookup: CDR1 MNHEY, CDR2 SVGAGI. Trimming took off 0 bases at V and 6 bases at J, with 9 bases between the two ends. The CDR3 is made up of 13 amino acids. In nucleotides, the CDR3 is TGTGCCAGCAGTTACTCGATTATCTCCGAGCAGTACTTC. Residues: CASSYSIISEQYF.

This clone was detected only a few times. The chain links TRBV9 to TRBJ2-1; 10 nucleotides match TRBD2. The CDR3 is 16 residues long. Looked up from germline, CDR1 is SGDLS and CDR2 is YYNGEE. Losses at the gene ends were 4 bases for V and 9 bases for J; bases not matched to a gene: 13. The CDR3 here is CASSSVAGGFTGEQFF. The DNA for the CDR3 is TGTGCCAGCAGCTCCGTAGCGGGAGGATTTACTGGTGAGCAGTTCTTC.

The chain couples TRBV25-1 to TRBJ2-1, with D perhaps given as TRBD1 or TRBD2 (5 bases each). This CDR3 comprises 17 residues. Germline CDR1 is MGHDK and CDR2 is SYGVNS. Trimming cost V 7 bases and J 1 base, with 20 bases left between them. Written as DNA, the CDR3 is TGTGCCAGCACCCCTCCTCCCGGGACCCCATCCTACAATGAGCAGTTCTTC. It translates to CASTPPPGTPSYNEQFF.

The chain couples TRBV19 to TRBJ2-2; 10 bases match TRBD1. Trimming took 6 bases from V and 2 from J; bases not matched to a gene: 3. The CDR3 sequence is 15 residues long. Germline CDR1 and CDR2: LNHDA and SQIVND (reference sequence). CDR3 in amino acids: CASSSTGGNTGELFF. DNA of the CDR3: TGTGCCAGTAGCTCGACAGGGGGCAACACCGGGGAGCTGTTTTTT.

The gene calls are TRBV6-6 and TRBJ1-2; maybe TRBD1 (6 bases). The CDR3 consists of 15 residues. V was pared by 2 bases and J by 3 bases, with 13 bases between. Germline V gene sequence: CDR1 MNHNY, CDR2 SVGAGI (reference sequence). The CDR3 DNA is TGTGCCAGCAGTTACCCCAGGGGCGAATACTATGGCTACACCTTC. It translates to CASSYPRGEYYGYTF.

For the CDR3, the DNA is TGTGCCAGCAGCCAAATTGACAGTCTAGGGGAGACCCAGTACTTC. Its protein is CASSQIDSLGETQYF. The rearrangement links TRBV3-1 (or the pseudogene TRBV3-2) to TRBJ2-5; a weak D match, TRBD1 (5 bases). CDR1 is LGHDT and CDR2 is YNNKEL in the germline V gene (reference sequence). The CDR3 covers 15 residues. The germline V and J ends were trimmed by 2 bases and 5 bases, with 15 bases remaining between them.

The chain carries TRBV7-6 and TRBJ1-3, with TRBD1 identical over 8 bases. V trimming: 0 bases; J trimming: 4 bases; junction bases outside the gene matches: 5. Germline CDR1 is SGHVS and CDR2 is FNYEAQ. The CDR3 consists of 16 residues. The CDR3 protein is CASSLAGQDLGNTIYF. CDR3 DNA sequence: TGTGCCAGCAGCTTAGCGGGACAGGATTTGGGAAACACCATATATTTT.

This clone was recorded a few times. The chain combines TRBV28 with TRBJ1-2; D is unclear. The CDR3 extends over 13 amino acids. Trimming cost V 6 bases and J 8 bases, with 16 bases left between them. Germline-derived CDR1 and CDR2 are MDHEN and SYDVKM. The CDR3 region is CASSTGWGKGYTF. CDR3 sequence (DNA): TGTGCCAGCAGCACGGGCTGGGGTAAAGGCTACACCTTC.

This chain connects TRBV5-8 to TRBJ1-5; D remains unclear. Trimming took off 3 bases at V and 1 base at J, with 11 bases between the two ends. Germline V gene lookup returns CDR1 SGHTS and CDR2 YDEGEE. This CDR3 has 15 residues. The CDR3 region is CASSYTGKSNQPQHF. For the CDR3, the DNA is TGTGCCAGCAGCTACACGGGAAAAAGCAATCAGCCCCAGCATTTT.

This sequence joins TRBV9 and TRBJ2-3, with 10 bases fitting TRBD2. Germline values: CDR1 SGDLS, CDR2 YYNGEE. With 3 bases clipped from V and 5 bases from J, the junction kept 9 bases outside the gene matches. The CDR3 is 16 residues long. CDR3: CASSASSGRGEDTQYF. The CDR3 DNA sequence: TGTGCCAGCAGCGCCTCTAGCGGGAGAGGGGAAGATACGCAGTATTTT.

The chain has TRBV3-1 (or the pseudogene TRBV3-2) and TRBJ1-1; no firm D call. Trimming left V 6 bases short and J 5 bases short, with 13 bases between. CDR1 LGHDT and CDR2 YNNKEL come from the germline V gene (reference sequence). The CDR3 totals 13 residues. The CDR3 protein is CASRRTGGTEAFF. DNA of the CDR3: TGTGCCAGCAGAAGGACGGGTGGGACTGAAGCTTTCTTT.

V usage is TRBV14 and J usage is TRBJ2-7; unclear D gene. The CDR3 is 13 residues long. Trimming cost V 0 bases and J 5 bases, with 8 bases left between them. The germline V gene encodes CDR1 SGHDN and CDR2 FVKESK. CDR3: CASSQDPGDEQYF. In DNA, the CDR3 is TGTGCCAGCAGCCAAGATCCCGGCGACGAGCAGTACTTC. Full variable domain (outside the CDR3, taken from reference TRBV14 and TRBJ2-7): EAGVTQFPSHSVIEKGQTVTLRCDPISGHDNLYWYRRVMGKEIKFLLHFVKESKQDESGMPNNRFLAERTGGTYSTLKVQPAELEDSGVYFCASSQDPGDEQYFGPGTRLTVT.

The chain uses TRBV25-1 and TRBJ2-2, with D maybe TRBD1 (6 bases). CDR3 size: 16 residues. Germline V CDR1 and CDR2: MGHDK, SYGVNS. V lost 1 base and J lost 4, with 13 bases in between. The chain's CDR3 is CASSEWGRGFTGELFF. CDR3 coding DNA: TGTGCCAGCAGTGAATGGGGCAGGGGTTTCACCGGGGAGCTGTTTTTT.

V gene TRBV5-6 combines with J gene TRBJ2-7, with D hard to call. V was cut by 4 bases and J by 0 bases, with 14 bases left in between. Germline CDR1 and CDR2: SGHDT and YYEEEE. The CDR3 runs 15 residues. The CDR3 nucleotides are TGTGCCAGCAGCCCGGCAGACCCCAGCTCCTACGAGCAGTACTTC. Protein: CASSPADPSSYEQYF.

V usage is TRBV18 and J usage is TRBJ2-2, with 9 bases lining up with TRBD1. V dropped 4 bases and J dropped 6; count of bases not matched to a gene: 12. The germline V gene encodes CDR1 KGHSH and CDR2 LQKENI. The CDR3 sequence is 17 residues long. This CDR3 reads CASSLNAGTGSPGELFF. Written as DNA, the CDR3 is TGTGCCAGCTCACTAAACGCCGGGACAGGGTCTCCCGGGGAGCTGTTTTTT.

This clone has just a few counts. The CDR3 loop reads CASSQSSEGGEFDTEAFF. In nucleotides, the CDR3 is TGCGCCAGCAGTCAATCATCGGAGGGGGGCGAGTTTGACACTGAAGCTTTCTTT. The chain is built from TRBV23-1 and TRBJ1-1; TRBD1 might be the D (6 bases). TRBV23-1 is designated an ORF whose function remains uncertain. V lost 0 bases, J lost 3 bases, and 20 bases lay in between. The CDR3 is 18 residues long.

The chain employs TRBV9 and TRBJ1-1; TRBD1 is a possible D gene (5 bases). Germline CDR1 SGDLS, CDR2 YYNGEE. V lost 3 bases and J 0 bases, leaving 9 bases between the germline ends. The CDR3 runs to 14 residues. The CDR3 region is CASSAIRVNTEAFF. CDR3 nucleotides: TGTGCCAGCAGCGCGATCAGGGTGAACACTGAAGCTTTCTTT. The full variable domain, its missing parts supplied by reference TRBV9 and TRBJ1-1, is DSGVTQTPKHLITATGQRVTLRCSPRSGDLSVYWYQQSLDQGLQFLIQYYNGEERAKGNILERFSAQQFPDLHSELNLSSLELGDSALYFCASSAIRVNTEAFFGQGTRLTVV.

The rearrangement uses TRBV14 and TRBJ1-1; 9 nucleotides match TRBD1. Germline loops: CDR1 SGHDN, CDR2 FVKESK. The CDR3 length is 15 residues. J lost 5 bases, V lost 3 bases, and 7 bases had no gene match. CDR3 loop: CASSHLRDRVTEAFF. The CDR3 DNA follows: TGTGCCAGCAGCCACCTCCGGGACAGGGTAACTGAAGCTTTCTTT. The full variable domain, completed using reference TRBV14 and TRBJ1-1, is EAGVTQFPSHSVIEKGQTVTLRCDPISGHDNLYWYRRVMGKEIKFLLHFVKESKQDESGMPNNRFLAERTGGTYSTLKVQPAELEDSGVYFCASSHLRDRVTEAFFGQGTRLTVV.

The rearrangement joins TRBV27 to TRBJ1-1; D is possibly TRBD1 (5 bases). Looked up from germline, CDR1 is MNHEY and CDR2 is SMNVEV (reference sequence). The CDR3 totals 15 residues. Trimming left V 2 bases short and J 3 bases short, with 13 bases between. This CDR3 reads CASSLLQEGHTEAFF. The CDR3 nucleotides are TGTGCCAGCAGTTTACTACAGGAGGGACACACTGAAGCTTTCTTT.

DNA for the CDR3: TGCAGTGCTAGTATGGACAGGGGCTCAACTAATGAAAAACTGTTTTTT. This gives the protein CSASMDRGSTNEKLFF. The gene calls are TRBV20-1 and TRBJ1-4; 9 nucleotides match TRBD1. Germline V CDR1 and CDR2: DFQATT, SNEGSKA (reference sequence). V was clipped by 3 bases and J by 0 bases; unmatched bases: 5. CDR3 length: 16 amino acids.

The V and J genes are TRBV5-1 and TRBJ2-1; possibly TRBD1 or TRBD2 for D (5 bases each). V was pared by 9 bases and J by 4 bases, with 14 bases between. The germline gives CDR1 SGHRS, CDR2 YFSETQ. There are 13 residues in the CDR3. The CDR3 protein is CATGTDQYNEQFF. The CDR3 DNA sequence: TGCGCCACTGGGACGGACCAATACAATGAGCAGTTCTTC.

This CDR3 reads CASSLLGTGAAYGYTF. CDR3 coding DNA: TGTGCCAGCAGCTTACTGGGGACAGGGGCCGCCTATGGCTACACCTTC. The chain links TRBV7-2 to TRBJ1-2; 10 positions agree with TRBD1. Per germline, CDR1 SGHTA and CDR2 FQGNSA. J lost 4 bases, V lost 2 bases, and 7 bases had no gene match. This CDR3 spans 16 amino acids.

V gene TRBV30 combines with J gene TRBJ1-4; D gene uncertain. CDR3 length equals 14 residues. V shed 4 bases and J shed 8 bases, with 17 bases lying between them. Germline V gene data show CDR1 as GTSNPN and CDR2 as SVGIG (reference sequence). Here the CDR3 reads CAWTPMALGEKLFF. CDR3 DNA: TGTGCCTGGACGCCCATGGCCCTGGGAGAAAAACTGTTTTTT.

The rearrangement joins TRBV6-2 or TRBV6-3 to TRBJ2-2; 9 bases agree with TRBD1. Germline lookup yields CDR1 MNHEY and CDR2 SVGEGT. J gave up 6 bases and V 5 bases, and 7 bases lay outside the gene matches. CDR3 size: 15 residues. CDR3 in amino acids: CASSTGTGLSGELFF. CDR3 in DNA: TGTGCCAGCAGTACCGGGACAGGGTTATCCGGGGAGCTGTTTTTT.

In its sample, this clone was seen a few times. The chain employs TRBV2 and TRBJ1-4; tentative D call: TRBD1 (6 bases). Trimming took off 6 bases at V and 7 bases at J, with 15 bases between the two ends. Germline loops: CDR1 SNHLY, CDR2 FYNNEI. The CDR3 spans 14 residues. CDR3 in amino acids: CASRSDRKSEKLFF. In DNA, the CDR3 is TGTGCCAGCAGATCCGACAGGAAGTCTGAAAAACTGTTTTTT. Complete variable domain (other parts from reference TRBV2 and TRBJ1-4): EPEVTQTPSHQVTQMGQEVILRCVPISNHLYFYWYRQILGQKVEFLVSFYNNEISEKSEIFDDQFSVERPDGSNFTLKIRSTKLEDSAMYFCASRSDRKSEKLFFGSGTQLSVL.